This T cell receptor (beta chain) appears in the sequencing data of a study of shared clonotypes between healthy human individuals. Study results and caveats: The generation probabilities recorded for non-shared clonotypes fell below those of clonotypes shared by all four donors. As a rule, naive subsets had a larger estimated richness than memory subsets.

Sequencing used immunoSEQ multiplex PCR; TCRdb keeps in-frame clones, though not all of them. The repertoire holds millions of clones, with 85% to 95% as singletons. About this clone itself: Its cognate antigen is unknown.

The clonotype was recovered from a man younger than 35 in good health. The specimen sequenced was naive CD4+ T cells sorted from blood. This sample's subset: CD45RA+ positively selected.

The CDR3 DNA reads TGTGCCAGCAGTTCTCTACAAGGATCCTACAATGAGCAGTTCTTC. Its translation is CASSSLQGSYNEQFF. The chain has TRBV27 and TRBJ2-1; D unclear. The V and J ends lost 4 bases and 1 base respectively, with 11 bases between them. The CDR3 consists of 15 residues. Germline loops: CDR1 MNHEY, CDR2 SMNVEV (reference sequence).